Listed below are T cell receptor beta chains from one sample, sequenced in a study of blood T cell repertoires in COVID-19. Some clones are missing from TCRdb's copy, which holds only in-frame ones; the method was immunoSEQ multiplex PCR. The data show around 170,000 clones, roughly 80% seen once. The sequenced sample consisted of peripheral blood. These receptors were obtained from a man between 25 and 39 years old with active or convalescent COVID-19. The CDR3 runs from the conserved cysteine through the conserved F or W. D genes are given only for firm matches. Expanded clones get a size class; other rows say once, few or many, or leave the size out.

J gene: TRBJ1-1
clone size: NA
D gene: NA
V gene: TRBV30
CDR3 DNA: TGTGCCTGGACTAGACAGGCAAAAAACACTGAAGCTTTCTTT
CDR3 protein: CAWTRQAKNTEAFF

J gene: TRBJ1-3
clone size: NA
D gene: NA
V gene: TRBV19
CDR3 DNA: TGTGCCAGTAGGTACGAGGGCGGAAAAGCCTCTGGAAACACCATATATTTT
CDR3 protein: CASRYEGGKASGNTIYF

J gene: TRBJ2-2
clone size: NA
D gene: TRBD2
V gene: TRBV30
CDR3 DNA: TGTGCCTGGAGTCCCCCACGGGGGGCCGGGGAGCTGTTTTTT
CDR3 protein: CAWSPPRGAGELFF

J gene: TRBJ2-3
clone size: NA
D gene: TRBD1
V gene: TRBV4-2
CDR3 DNA: TGTGCCAGCAGCCAAGGAGGGACAGCAGATACGCAGTATTTT
CDR3 protein: CASSQGGTADTQYF

J gene: TRBJ1-1
clone size: NA
D gene: NA
V gene: TRBV19
CDR3 DNA: TGTGCCAGTAGTATGGAGCAGGGGATGAGGACTGAAGCTTTCTTT
CDR3 protein: CASSMEQGMRTEAFF

J gene: TRBJ1-2
clone size: NA
D gene: TRBD1
V gene: TRBV10-1
CDR3 DNA: TGCGCCAGCAGTGACGGGACAGGGGGCGTCGGCTACACCTTC
CDR3 protein: CASSDGTGGVGYTF

J gene: TRBJ1-1
clone size: NA
D gene: NA
V gene: TRBV15
CDR3 DNA: TGTGCCACCAGCAGAGAACGGACAGCTGAAGCTTTCTTT
CDR3 protein: CATSRERTAEAFF

J gene: TRBJ1-5
clone size: NA
D gene: TRBD1
V gene: TRBV5-5
CDR3 DNA: TGTGCCAGCAGCCCGGGACAGGGGGCTGTTAGCAATCAGCCCCAGCATTTT
CDR3 protein: CASSPGQGAVSNQPQHF

J gene: TRBJ1-6
clone size: NA
D gene: TRBD1
V gene: TRBV5-4
CDR3 DNA: TGTGCCAGCAGCTTGGGGACAGGGGTCAATTCACCCCTCCACTTT
CDR3 protein: CASSLGTGVNSPLHF

J gene: TRBJ2-3
clone size: NA
D gene: NA
V gene: TRBV29-1
CDR3 DNA: TGCAGCGCTGAAGGGGCCGGCGTGCGAGATACGCAGTATTTT
CDR3 protein: CSAEGAGVRDTQYF

J gene: TRBJ1-1
clone size: NA
D gene: NA
V gene: TRBV7-6
CDR3 DNA: TGTGCCAGCAGCGGCAGGGGTTCAAACACTGAAGCTTTCTTT
CDR3 protein: CASSGRGSNTEAFF

J gene: TRBJ2-1
clone size: NA
D gene: NA
V gene: TRBV30
CDR3 DNA: TGTGCCTGGAGTGTCGGGTCTAACTACAATGAGCAGTTCTTC
CDR3 protein: CAWSVGSNYNEQFF

J gene: TRBJ1-5
clone size: few
D gene: TRBD1
V gene: TRBV19
CDR3 DNA: TGTGCCAGCTCGGACAGGGCGTATCAGCCCCAGCATTTT
CDR3 protein: CASSDRAYQPQHF

J gene: TRBJ1-5
clone size: NA
D gene: NA
V gene: TRBV23-1
CDR3 DNA: TGCGCCGGTTGTACAGGGAATCAGCCCCAGCATTTT
CDR3 protein: CAGCTGNQPQHF

J gene: TRBJ1-6
clone size: NA
D gene: TRBD1
V gene: TRBV9
CDR3 DNA: TGTGCCAGCAGCGTAGATTGGTCCCAGGGGGCCAATTCACCCCTCCACTTT
CDR3 protein: CASSVDWSQGANSPLHF

J gene: TRBJ1-5
clone size: NA
D gene: NA
V gene: TRBV28
CDR3 DNA: TGTGCCAGCAGACAGTCTTATAGCAATCAGCCCCAGCATTTT
CDR3 protein: CASRQSYSNQPQHF

J gene: TRBJ2-7
clone size: NA
D gene: NA
V gene: TRBV9
CDR3 DNA: TGTGCCAGCAGCGTAGCTACAGGGCATGGGGAGGAGCAGTACTTC
CDR3 protein: CASSVATGHGEEQYF

J gene: TRBJ2-4
clone size: NA
D gene: TRBD1
V gene: TRBV28
CDR3 DNA: TGTGCCAGCAACGCGGACAGGGGCGAAGCTGGTATTCTTACCAAAAACATTCAGTACTTC
CDR3 protein: CASNADRGEAGILTKNIQYF

J gene: TRBJ1-6
clone size: few
D gene: NA
V gene: TRBV9
CDR3 DNA: TGTGCCAGCAGCGCGGGACACAATAATTCACCCCTCCACTTT
CDR3 protein: CASSAGHNNSPLHF

J gene: TRBJ2-1
clone size: NA
D gene: TRBD1
V gene: TRBV6-5
CDR3 DNA: TGTGCCAGCCAAGGACAGGGGACGGGGGAGCAGTTCTTC
CDR3 protein: CASQGQGTGEQFF

J gene: TRBJ2-1
clone size: NA
D gene: NA
V gene: TRBV12-3/TRBV12-4
CDR3 DNA: TGTGCCAGCAGTCCTGTTAGTAATGAGCAGTTCTTC
CDR3 protein: CASSPVSNEQFF

J gene: TRBJ2-1
clone size: NA
D gene: TRBD2
V gene: TRBV24-1
CDR3 DNA: TGTGCCACCAGTGATTTACAGCGGGAGGCGGGTTCGGGTAATGAGCAGTTCTTC
CDR3 protein: CATSDLQREAGSGNEQFF

J gene: TRBJ1-6
clone size: NA
D gene: TRBD1
V gene: TRBV27
CDR3 DNA: TGTGCCAGCACCCCCTTGTGGGACAGGGGTATCCGATCACCCCTCCACTTT
CDR3 protein: CASTPLWDRGIRSPLHF

J gene: TRBJ1-1
clone size: few
D gene: NA
V gene: TRBV6-1
CDR3 DNA: TGTGCCAGCAGTGAAGAGGGGCGGCTGAACACTGAAGCTTTCTTT
CDR3 protein: CASSEEGRLNTEAFF

J gene: TRBJ1-2
clone size: NA
D gene: NA
V gene: TRBV7-3
CDR3 DNA: TGTGCCAGCAGTCCTACGGCCGGGGTAGGCTACACCTTC
CDR3 protein: CASSPTAGVGYTF

J gene: TRBJ1-5
clone size: NA
D gene: TRBD1
V gene: TRBV28
CDR3 DNA: TGTGCCAGTACGCCCCCTGTAGGGACAGGGGGTCATCAGCCCCAGCATTTT
CDR3 protein: CASTPPVGTGGHQPQHF

J gene: TRBJ2-7
clone size: NA
D gene: NA
V gene: TRBV7-2
CDR3 DNA: TGTGCCAGCAGCTTAGTACTAGGAGGGCCGGTCTACGAGCAGTACTTC
CDR3 protein: CASSLVLGGPVYEQYF

J gene: TRBJ1-3
clone size: NA
D gene: TRBD1
V gene: TRBV28
CDR3 DNA: TGTGCCAGCAGTGCGAGACAGGGGATTAGCTCTGGAAACACCATATATTTT
CDR3 protein: CASSARQGISSGNTIYF

J gene: TRBJ1-5
clone size: NA
D gene: TRBD1
V gene: TRBV9
CDR3 DNA: TGTGCCAGCGGGACAGCTAATCAGCCCCAGCATTTT
CDR3 protein: CASGTANQPQHF

J gene: TRBJ1-2
clone size: NA
D gene: NA
V gene: TRBV7-2
CDR3 DNA: TGTGCCAGCAGCTCTTCCGGGCCCCAGAGGGATGGCTACACCTTC
CDR3 protein: CASSSSGPQRDGYTF

J gene: TRBJ1-1
clone size: NA
D gene: TRBD1
V gene: TRBV19
CDR3 DNA: TGTGCCAGTAGTAGTCAGGGACAGGGTTACACTGAAGCTTTCTTT
CDR3 protein: CASSSQGQGYTEAFF

J gene: TRBJ1-5
clone size: once
D gene: NA
V gene: TRBV7-6
CDR3 DNA: TGTGCCAGCAGCGACGGGGGGGGTAGCAATCAGCCCCAGCATTTT
CDR3 protein: CASSDGGGSNQPQHF

J gene: TRBJ2-3
clone size: once
D gene: TRBD2
V gene: TRBV10-3
CDR3 DNA: TGTGCCATCAGCGTTACTAGCGGGAGTTCAGATACGCAGTATTTT
CDR3 protein: CAISVTSGSSDTQYF

J gene: TRBJ1-2
clone size: once
D gene: TRBD1
V gene: TRBV10-3
CDR3 DNA: TGTGCCATCAGTGAGCCCATGGGACAGGCGGCCAACTATGGCTACACCTTC
CDR3 protein: CAISEPMGQAANYGYTF

J gene: TRBJ1-2
clone size: few
D gene: NA
V gene: TRBV28
CDR3 DNA: TGTGCCAGCAGTCCCGGCTATGGCTACACCTTC
CDR3 protein: CASSPGYGYTF

J gene: TRBJ1-2
clone size: NA
D gene: NA
V gene: TRBV5-5
CDR3 DNA: TGTGCCAGCAGCGGAGGTAGGACCCTTAACTATGGCTACACCTTC
CDR3 protein: CASSGGRTLNYGYTF

J gene: TRBJ1-1
clone size: NA
D gene: NA
V gene: TRBV9
CDR3 DNA: TGTGCCAGCAGCGCCCGTCAAGGGGTGGACACTGAAGCTTTCTTT
CDR3 protein: CASSARQGVDTEAFF

J gene: TRBJ1-6
clone size: NA
D gene: NA
V gene: TRBV4-3
CDR3 DNA: TGCGCCAGCAGCCAAGATTCAAGGAGGGGTCGGGGGAATAATTCACCCCTCCACTTT
CDR3 protein: CASSQDSRRGRGNNSPLHF

J gene: TRBJ1-6
clone size: NA
D gene: TRBD1
V gene: TRBV6-5
CDR3 DNA: TGTGCCAGCAGTTACGCGGGACAGAATAATTCACCCCTCCACTTT
CDR3 protein: CASSYAGQNNSPLHF

J gene: TRBJ2-1
clone size: NA
D gene: NA
V gene: TRBV19
CDR3 DNA: TGTGCCAGTAGTATAGTATCCGGGGTCTCCCGGTTCTTC
CDR3 protein: CASSIVSGVSRFF

J gene: TRBJ2-3
clone size: NA
D gene: TRBD1
V gene: TRBV24-1
CDR3 DNA: TGTGCCACCAGTGATAGAGATCTTAGACCAGGACAGGGAGGACCAGATACGCAGTATTTT
CDR3 protein: CATSDRDLRPGQGGPDTQYF

J gene: TRBJ2-7
clone size: few
D gene: TRBD2
V gene: TRBV14
CDR3 DNA: TGTGCCAGCAGCCACAAGATGGACCTAGCGGGAGACTACGAGCAGTACTTC
CDR3 protein: CASSHKMDLAGDYEQYF

J gene: TRBJ2-1
clone size: NA
D gene: NA
V gene: TRBV19
CDR3 DNA: TGTGCCACGGGACACGGTTCCTACAATGAGCAGTTCTTC
CDR3 protein: CATGHGSYNEQFF

J gene: TRBJ2-3
clone size: NA
D gene: TRBD2
V gene: TRBV14
CDR3 DNA: TGTGCCAGCAGCCATCTAGCGGGGAATTCCGATACGCAGTATTTT
CDR3 protein: CASSHLAGNSDTQYF

J gene: TRBJ1-5
clone size: few
D gene: NA
V gene: TRBV12-3/TRBV12-4
CDR3 DNA: TGTGCCAGCAGTCCCGCAGGGAACCAGCCCCAGCATTTT
CDR3 protein: CASSPAGNQPQHF

J gene: TRBJ2-3
clone size: NA
D gene: NA
V gene: TRBV14
CDR3 DNA: TGTGCCAGCAGCCAAGATATCGGACAGTCAGATACGCAGTATTTT
CDR3 protein: CASSQDIGQSDTQYF